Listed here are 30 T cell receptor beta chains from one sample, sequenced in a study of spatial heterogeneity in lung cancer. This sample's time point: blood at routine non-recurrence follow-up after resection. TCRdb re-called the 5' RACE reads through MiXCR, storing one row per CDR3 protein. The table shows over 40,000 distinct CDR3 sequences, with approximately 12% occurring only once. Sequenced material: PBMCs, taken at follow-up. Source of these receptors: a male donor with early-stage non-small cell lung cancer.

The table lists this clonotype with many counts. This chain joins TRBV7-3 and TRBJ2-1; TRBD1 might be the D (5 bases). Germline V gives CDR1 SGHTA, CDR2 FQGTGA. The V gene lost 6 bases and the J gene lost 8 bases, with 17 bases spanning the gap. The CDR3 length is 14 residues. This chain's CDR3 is CASSPGWDRYEQFF. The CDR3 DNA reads TGTGCCAGCAGTCCAGGGTGGGATAGGTATGAGCAGTTCTTC. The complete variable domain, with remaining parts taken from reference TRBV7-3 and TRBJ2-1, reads GAGVSQTPSNKVTEKGKYVELRCDPISGHTALYWYRQSLGQGPEFLIYFQGTGAADDSGLPNDRFFAVRPEGSVSTLKIQRTERGDSAVYLCASSPGWDRYEQFFGPGTRLTVL.

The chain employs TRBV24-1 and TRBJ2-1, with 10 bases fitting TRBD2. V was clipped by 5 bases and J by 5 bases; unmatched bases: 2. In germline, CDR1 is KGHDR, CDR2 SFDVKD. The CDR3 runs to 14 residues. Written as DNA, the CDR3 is TGTGCCACCAGTGCCACTAGCGGGGACAATGAGCAGTTCTTC. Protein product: CATSATSGDNEQFF.

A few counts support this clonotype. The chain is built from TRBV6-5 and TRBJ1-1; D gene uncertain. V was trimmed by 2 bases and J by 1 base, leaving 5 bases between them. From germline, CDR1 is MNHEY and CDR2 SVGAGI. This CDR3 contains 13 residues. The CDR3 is CASSYVENTEAFF. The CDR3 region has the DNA TGTGCCAGCAGTTACGTGGAGAACACTGAAGCTTTCTTT.

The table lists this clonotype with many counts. The CDR3 sequence: CASSLSGTNYGYTF. The CDR3 DNA follows: TGTGCCAGCAGTTTGTCAGGGACTAACTATGGCTACACCTTC. The genes are TRBV27 and TRBJ1-2; tentative D call: TRBD1 (5 bases). Germline CDR1 MNHEY, CDR2 SMNVEV (reference sequence). The CDR3 has 14 amino acids. V lost 3 bases to trimming and J lost 0 bases, with 8 bases between them.

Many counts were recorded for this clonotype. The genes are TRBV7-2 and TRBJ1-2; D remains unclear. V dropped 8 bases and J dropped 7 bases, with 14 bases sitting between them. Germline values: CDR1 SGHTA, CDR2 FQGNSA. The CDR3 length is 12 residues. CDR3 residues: CASSRGTGGYTF. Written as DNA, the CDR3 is TGTGCCAGCTCGAGAGGAACCGGTGGCTACACCTTC.

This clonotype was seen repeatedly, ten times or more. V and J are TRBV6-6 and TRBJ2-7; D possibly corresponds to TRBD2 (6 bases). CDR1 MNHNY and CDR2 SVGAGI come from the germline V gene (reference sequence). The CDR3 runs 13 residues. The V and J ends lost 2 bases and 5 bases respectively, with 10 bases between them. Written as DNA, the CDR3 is TGTGCCAGCAGTTACCCGGAGGGGAACGAGCAGTACTTC. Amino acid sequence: CASSYPEGNEQYF.

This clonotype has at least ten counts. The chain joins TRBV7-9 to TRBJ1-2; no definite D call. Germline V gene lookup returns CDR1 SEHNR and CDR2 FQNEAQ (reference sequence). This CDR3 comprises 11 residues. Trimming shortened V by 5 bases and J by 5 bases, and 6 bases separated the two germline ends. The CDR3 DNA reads TGTGCCAGCAGCAACCAGTATGGCTACACCTTC. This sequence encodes CASSNQYGYTF.

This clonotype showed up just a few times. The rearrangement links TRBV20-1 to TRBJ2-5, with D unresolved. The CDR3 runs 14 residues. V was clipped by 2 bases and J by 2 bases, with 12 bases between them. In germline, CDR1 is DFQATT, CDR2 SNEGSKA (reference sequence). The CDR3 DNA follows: TGCAGTGCTAGAAGACCGGAAAGGCAAGAGACCCAGTACTTC. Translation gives CSARRPERQETQYF.

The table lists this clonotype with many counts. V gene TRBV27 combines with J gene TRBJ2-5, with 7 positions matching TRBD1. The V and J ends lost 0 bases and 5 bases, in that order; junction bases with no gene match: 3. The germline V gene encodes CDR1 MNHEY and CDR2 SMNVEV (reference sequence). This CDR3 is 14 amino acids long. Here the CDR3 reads CASSLSTGWETQYF. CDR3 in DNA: TGTGCCAGCAGTTTATCGACAGGGTGGGAGACCCAGTACTTC.

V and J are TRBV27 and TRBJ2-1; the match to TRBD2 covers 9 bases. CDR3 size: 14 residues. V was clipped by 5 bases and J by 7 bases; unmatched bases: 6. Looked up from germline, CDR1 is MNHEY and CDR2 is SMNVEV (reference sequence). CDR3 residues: CASSRLAGRNEQFF. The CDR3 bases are TGTGCCAGCAGTCGGCTAGCGGGAAGGAATGAGCAGTTCTTC.

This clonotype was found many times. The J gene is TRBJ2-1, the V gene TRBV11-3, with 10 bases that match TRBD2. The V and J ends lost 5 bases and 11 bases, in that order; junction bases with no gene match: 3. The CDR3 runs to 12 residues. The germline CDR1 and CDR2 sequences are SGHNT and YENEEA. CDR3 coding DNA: TGTGCCAGCAGCAGACTAGCGGGCAAGCAGTTCTTC. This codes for CASSRLAGKQFF. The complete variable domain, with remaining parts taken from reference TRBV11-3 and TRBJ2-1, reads EAGVVQSPRYKIIEKKQPVAFWCNPISGHNTLYWYLQNLGQGPELLIRYENEEAVDDSQLPKDRFSAERLKGVDSTLKIQPAELGDSAVYLCASSRLAGKQFFGPGTRLTVL.

CDR3 loop: CASRGLNNSPLHF. In nucleotides, the CDR3 is TGTGCCAGCAGGGGGCTAAATAATTCACCCCTCCACTTT. The V call is TRBV2, the J call TRBJ1-6; D possibly corresponds to TRBD1 (5 bases). Looked up from germline, CDR1 is SNHLY and CDR2 is FYNNEI. V lost 6 bases and J 5 bases, leaving 8 bases between the germline ends. This CDR3 contains 13 residues.

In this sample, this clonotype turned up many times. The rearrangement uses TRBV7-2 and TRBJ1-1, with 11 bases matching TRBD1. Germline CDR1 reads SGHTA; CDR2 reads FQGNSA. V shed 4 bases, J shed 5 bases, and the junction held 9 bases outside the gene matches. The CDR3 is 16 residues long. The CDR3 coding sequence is TGTGCCAGCAGCTCCCACGGACAGGGGGCGGGTACTGAAGCTTTCTTT. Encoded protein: CASSSHGQGAGTEAFF.

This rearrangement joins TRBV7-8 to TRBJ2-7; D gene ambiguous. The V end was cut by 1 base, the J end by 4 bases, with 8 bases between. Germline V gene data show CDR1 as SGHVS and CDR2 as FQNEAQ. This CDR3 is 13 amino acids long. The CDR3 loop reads CASSLEVGYEQYF. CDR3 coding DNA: TGTGCCAGCAGCTTAGAAGTCGGGTACGAGCAGTACTTC.

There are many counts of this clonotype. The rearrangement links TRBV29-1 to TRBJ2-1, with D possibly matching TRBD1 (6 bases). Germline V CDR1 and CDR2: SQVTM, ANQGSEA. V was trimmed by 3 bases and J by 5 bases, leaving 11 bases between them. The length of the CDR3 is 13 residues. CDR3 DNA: TGCAGCGTTGATCAGGGGTTCCACAATGAGCAGTTCTTC. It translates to CSVDQGFHNEQFF.

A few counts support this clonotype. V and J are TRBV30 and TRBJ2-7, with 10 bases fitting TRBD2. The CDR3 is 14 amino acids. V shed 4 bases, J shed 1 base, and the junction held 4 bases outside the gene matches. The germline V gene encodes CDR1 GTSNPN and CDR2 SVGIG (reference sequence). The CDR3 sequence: CAWTRTSGSYEQYF. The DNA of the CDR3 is TGTGCCTGGACCCGGACTAGCGGATCCTACGAGCAGTACTTC.

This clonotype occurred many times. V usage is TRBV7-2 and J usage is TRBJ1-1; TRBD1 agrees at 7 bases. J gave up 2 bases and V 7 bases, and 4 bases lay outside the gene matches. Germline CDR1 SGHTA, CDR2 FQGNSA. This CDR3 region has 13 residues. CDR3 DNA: TGTGCCAGCAATTGGGACAGAAACACTGAAGCTTTCTTT. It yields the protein CASNWDRNTEAFF.

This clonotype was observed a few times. The CDR3 sequence is CASSYSPSGSYNEQFF. Written as DNA, the CDR3 is TGTGCCAGCAGTTATTCACCTAGCGGATCCTACAATGAGCAGTTCTTC. The chain has TRBV6-5 and TRBJ2-1; 7 bases map to TRBD2. V was clipped by 3 bases and J by 1 base; unmatched bases: 6. The germline V gene encodes CDR1 MNHEY and CDR2 SVGAGI. This CDR3 region has 16 residues.

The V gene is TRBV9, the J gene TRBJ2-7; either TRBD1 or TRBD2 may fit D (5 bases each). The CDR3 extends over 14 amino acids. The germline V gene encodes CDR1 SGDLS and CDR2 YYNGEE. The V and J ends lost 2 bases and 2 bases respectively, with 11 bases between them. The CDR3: CASSVGRNTYEQYF. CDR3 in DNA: TGTGCCAGCAGCGTGGGACGGAATACCTACGAGCAGTACTTC.

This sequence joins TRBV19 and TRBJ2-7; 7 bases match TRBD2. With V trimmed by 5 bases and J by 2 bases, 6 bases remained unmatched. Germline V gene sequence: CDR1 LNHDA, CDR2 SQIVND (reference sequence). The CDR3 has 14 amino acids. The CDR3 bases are TGTGCCAGTAGTCCCCAGCGGGGCCCCTACGAGCAGTACTTC. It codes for CASSPQRGPYEQYF.

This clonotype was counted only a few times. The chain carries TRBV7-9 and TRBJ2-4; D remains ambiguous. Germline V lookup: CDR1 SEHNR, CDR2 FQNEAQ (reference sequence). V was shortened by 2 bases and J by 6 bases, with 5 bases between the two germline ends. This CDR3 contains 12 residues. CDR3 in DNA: TGTGCCAGCAGCTTAACCTCAAACATTCAGTACTTC. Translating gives CASSLTSNIQYF.

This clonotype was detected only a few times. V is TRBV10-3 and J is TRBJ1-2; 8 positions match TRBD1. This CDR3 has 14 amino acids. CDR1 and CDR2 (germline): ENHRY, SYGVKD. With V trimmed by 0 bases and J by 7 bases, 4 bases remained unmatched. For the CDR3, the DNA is TGTGCCATCAGTGAGTCGGACAGGGCCAGTGGCTACACCTTC. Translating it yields CAISESDRASGYTF.

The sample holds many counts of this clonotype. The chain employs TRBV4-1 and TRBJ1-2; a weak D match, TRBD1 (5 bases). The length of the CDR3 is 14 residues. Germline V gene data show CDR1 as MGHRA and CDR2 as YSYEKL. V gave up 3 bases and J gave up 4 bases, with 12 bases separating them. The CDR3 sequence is CASSQPRVPYGYTF. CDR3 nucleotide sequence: TGCGCCAGCAGCCAGCCCAGGGTGCCCTATGGCTACACCTTC.

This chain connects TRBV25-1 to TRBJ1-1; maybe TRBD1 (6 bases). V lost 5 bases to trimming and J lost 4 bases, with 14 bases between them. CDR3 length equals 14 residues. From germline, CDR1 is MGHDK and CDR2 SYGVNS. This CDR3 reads CASSKFAGATEAFF. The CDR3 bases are TGTGCCAGCAGTAAATTCGCGGGGGCCACTGAAGCTTTCTTT.

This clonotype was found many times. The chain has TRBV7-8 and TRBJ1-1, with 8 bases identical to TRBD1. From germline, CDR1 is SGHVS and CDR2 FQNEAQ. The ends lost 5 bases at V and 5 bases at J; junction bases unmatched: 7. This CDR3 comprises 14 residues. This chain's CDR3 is CASSQWTGRTEAFF. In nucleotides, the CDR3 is TGTGCCAGCAGCCAGTGGACAGGGCGTACTGAAGCTTTCTTT.

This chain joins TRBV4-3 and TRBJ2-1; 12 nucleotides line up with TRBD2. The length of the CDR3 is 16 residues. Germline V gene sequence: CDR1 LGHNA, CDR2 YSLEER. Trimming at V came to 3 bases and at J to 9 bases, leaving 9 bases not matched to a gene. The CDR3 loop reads CASSHLVTSGRGEQFF. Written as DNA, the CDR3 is TGCGCCAGCAGCCACCTGGTGACTAGCGGGAGAGGTGAGCAGTTCTTC.

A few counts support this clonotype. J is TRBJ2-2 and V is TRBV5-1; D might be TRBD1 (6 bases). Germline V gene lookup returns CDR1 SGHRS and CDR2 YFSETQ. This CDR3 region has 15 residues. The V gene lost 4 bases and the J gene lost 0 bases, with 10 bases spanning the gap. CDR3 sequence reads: CASSPGTPNTGELFF. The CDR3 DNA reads TGCGCCAGCAGCCCCGGGACACCGAACACCGGGGAGCTGTTTTTT.

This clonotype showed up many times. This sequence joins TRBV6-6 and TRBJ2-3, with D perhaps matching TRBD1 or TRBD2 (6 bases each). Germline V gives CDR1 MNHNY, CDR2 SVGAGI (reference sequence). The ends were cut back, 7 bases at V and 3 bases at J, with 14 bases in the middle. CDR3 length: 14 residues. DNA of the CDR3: TGTGCCAGCACGGGTCGGGGGCCGACAGATACGCAGTATTTT. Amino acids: CASTGRGPTDTQYF.

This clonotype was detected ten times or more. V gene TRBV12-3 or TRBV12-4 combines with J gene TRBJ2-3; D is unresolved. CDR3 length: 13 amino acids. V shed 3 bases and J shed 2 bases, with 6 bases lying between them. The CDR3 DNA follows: TGTGCCAGCAGTTTTGGCCCCACAGATACGCAGTATTTT. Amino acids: CASSFGPTDTQYF.

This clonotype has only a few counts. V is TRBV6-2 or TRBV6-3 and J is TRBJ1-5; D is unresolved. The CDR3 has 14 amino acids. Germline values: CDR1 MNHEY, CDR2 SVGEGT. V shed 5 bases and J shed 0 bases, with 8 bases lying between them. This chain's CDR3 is CASSQTNSNQPQHF. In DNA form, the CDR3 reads TGTGCCAGCAGTCAAACGAATAGCAATCAGCCCCAGCATTTT.